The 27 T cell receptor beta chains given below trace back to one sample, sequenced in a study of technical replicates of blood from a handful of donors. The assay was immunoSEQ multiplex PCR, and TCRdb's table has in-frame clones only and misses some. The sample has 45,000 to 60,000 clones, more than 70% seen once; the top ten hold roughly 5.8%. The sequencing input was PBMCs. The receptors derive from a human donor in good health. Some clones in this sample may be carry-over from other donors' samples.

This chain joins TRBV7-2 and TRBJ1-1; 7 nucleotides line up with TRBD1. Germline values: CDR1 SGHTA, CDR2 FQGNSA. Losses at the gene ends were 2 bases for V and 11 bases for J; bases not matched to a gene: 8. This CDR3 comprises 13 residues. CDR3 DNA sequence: TGTGCCAGCAGCTTAAGGGGGCAGGTTTGGGCTTTCTTT. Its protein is CASSLRGQVWAFF. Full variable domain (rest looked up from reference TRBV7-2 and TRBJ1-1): GAGVSQSPSNKVTEKGKDVELRCDPISGHTALYWYRQSLGQGLEFLIYFQGNSAPDKSGLPSDRFSAERTGGSVSTLTIQRTQQEDSAVYLCASSLRGQVWAFFGQGTRLTVV.

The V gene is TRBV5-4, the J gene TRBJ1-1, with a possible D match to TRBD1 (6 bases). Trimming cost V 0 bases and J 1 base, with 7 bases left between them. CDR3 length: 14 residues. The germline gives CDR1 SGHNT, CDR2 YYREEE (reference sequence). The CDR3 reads CASSLGGQNTEAFF. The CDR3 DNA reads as TGTGCCAGCAGCTTGGGGGGACAGAACACTGAAGCTTTCTTT.

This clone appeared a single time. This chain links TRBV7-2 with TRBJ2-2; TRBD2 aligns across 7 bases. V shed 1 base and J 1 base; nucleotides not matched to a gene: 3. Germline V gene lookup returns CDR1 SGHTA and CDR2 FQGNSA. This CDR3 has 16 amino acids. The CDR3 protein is CASSLGPGGNTGELFF. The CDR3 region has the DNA TGTGCCAGCAGCTTAGGGCCGGGGGGGAACACCGGGGAGCTGTTTTTT. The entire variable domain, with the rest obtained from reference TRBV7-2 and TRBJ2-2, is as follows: GAGVSQSPSNKVTEKGKDVELRCDPISGHTALYWYRQSLGQGLEFLIYFQGNSAPDKSGLPSDRFSAERTGGSVSTLTIQRTQQEDSAVYLCASSLGPGGNTGELFFGEGSRLTVL.

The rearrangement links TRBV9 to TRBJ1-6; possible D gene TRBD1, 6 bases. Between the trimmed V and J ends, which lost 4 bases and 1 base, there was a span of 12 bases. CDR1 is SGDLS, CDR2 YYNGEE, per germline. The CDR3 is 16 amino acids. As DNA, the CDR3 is TGTGCCAGCAGCAAAGGGGGGGGATCCTATAATTCACCCCTCCACTTT. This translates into CASSKGGGSYNSPLHF.

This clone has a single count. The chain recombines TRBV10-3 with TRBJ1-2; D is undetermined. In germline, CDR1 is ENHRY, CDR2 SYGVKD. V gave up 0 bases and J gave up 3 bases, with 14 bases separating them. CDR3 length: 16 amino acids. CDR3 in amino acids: CAISESMGGEYYGYTF. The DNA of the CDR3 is TGTGCCATCAGTGAGTCCATGGGAGGAGAGTACTATGGCTACACCTTC.

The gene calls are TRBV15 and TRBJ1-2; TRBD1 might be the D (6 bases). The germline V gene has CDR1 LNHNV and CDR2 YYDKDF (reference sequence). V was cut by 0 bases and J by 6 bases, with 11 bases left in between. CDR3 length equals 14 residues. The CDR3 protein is CATSREGRGDGYTF. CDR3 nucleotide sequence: TGTGCCACCAGCAGAGAGGGCAGGGGCGATGGCTACACCTTC.

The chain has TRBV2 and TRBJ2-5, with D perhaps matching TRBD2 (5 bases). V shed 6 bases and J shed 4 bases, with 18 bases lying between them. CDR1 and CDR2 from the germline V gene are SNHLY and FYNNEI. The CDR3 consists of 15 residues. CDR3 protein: CASSETGPGSETQYF. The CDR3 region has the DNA TGTGCCAGCAGCGAAACCGGTCCGGGGTCAGAGACCCAGTACTTC.

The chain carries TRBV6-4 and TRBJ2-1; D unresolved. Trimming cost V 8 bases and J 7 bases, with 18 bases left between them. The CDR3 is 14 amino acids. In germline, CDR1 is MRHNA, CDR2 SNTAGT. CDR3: CASSPQPDLNEQFF. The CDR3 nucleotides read TGTGCCAGCTCCCCTCAGCCTGACTTAAATGAGCAGTTCTTC.

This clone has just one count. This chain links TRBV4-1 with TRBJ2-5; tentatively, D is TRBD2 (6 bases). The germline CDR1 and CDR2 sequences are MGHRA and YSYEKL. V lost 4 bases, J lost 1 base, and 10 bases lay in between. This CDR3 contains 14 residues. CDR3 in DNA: TGCGCCAGCAGCCTTACGGGAGTCCAAGAGACCCAGTACTTC. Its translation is CASSLTGVQETQYF.

In DNA, the CDR3 is TGTGCCAGCAGCCCACACATCACAACGGGGACCCAGTACTTC. As protein: CASSPHITTGTQYF. The chain has TRBV7-2 and TRBJ2-5, with D hard to call. Trimming cost V 5 bases and J 7 bases, with 17 bases left between them. CDR1 is SGHTA, CDR2 FQGNSA, per germline. The CDR3 is 14 residues long.

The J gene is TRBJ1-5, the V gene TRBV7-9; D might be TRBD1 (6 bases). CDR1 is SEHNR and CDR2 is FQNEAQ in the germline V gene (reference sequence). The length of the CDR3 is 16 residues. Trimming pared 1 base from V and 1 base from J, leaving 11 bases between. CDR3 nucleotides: TGTGCCAGCAGCTTAGTTACCGGGACAAGCAATCAGCCCCAGCATTTT. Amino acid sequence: CASSLVTGTSNQPQHF.

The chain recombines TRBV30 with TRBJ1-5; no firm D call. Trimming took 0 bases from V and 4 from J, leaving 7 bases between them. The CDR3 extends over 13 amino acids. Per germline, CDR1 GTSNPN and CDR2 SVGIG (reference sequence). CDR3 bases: TGTGCCTGGAGTGTTGCGGGGAATCAGCCCCAGCATTTT. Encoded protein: CAWSVAGNQPQHF.

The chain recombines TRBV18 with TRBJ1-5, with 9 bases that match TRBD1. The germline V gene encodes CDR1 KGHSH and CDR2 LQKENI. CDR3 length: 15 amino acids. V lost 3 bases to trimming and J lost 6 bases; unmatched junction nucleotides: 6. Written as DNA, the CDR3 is TGTGCCAGCTCACCCGGGACAGGGAAAAGTCAGCCCCAGCATTTT. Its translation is CASSPGTGKSQPQHF.

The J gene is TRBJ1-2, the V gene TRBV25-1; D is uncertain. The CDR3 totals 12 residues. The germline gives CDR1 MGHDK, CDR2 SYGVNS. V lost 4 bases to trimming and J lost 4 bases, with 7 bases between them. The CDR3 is CASSGRSYGYTF. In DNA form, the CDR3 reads TGTGCCAGCAGTGGACGGAGCTATGGCTACACCTTC.

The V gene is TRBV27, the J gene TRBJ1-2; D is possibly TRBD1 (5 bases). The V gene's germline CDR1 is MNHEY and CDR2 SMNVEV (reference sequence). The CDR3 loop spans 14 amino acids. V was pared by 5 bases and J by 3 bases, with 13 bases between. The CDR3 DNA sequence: TGTGCCAGCAGTCAATTAGGGGAGGACTATGGCTACACCTTC. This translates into CASSQLGEDYGYTF.

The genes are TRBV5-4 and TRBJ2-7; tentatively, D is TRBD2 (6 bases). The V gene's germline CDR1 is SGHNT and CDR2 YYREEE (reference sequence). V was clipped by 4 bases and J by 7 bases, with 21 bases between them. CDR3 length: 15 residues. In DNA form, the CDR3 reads TGTGCCAGCAGCATTTATAGCGGATGGGTGGGGGAGCAGTACTTC. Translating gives CASSIYSGWVGEQYF.

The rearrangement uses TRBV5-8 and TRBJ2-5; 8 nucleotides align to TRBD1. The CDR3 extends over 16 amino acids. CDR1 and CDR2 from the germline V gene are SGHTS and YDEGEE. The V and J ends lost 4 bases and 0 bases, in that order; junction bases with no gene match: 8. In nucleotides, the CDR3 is TGTGCCAGCAGCCCAGGACAGGGCCTTTACCAAGAGACCCAGTACTTC. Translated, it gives CASSPGQGLYQETQYF.

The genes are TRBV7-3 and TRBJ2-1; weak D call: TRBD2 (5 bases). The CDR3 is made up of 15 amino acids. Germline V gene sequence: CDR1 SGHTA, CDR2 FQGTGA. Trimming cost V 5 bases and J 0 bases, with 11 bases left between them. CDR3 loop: CASSPSRSSYNEQFF. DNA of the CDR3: TGTGCCAGCAGCCCTAGCCGTAGCTCCTACAATGAGCAGTTCTTC.

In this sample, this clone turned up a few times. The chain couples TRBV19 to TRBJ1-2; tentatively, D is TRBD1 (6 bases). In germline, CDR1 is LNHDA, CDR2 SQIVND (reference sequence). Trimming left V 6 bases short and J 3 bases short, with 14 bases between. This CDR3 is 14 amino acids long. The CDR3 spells CASRDDRSYYGYTF. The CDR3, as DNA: TGTGCCAGTAGAGATGACAGGAGCTACTATGGCTACACCTTC.

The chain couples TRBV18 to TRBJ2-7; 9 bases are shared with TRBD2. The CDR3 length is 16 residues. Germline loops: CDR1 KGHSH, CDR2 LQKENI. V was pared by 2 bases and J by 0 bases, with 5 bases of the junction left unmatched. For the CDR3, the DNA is TGTGCCAGCTCACCAATGGCTAGCGGGATCTCCTACGAGCAGTACTTC. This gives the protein CASSPMASGISYEQYF.

CDR3 protein: CAAMGGRLTDTQYF. CDR3 bases: TGTGCCGCAATGGGCGGGAGGCTCACAGATACGCAGTATTTT. The gene calls are TRBV10-3 and TRBJ2-3, with 8 bases aligning to TRBD2. J was trimmed by 2 bases and V by 11 bases; bases with no gene match: 9. CDR3 length: 14 residues. CDR1 ENHRY and CDR2 SYGVKD come from the germline V gene.

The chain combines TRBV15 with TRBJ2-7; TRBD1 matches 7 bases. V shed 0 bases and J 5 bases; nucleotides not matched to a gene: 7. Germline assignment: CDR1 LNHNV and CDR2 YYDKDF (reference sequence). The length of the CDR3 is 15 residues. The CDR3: CATSRDPTGFHEQYF. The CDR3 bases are TGTGCCACCAGCAGAGACCCGACAGGGTTTCACGAGCAGTACTTC.

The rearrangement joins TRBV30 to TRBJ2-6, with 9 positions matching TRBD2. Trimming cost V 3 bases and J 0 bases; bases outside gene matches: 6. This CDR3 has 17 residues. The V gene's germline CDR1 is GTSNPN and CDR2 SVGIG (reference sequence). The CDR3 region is CAWRELAGLSGANVLTF. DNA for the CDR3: TGTGCCTGGAGAGAACTAGCGGGTCTCTCTGGGGCCAACGTCCTGACTTTC.

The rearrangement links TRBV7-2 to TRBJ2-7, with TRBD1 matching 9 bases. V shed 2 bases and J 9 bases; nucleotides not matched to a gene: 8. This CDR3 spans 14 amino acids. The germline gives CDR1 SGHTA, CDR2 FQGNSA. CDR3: CASSLQGQGYRQYF. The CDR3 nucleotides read TGTGCCAGCAGCTTACAGGGACAGGGATATCGGCAGTACTTC.

Written as DNA, the CDR3 is TGTGCCTGGCGGGGGGGGTACGAGCAGTACTTC. It specifies CAWRGGYEQYF. The chain links TRBV30 to TRBJ2-7, with TRBD2 identical over 8 bases. The CDR3 runs to 11 residues. CDR1 is GTSNPN and CDR2 is SVGIG in the germline V gene (reference sequence). The V gene end was trimmed by 5 bases and the J gene end by 4 bases; junction bases not matched to a gene: 1.

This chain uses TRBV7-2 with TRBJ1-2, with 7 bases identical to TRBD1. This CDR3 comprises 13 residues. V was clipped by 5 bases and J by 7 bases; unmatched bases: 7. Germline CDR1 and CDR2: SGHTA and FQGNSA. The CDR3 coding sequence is TGTGCCAGCAGCGGGGGGACAGCGACTGGCTACACCTTC. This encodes CASSGGTATGYTF.

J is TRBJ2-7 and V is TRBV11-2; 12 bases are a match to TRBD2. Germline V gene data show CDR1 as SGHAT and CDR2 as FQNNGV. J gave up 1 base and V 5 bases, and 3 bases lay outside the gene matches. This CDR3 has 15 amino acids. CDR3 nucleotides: TGTGCCAGCAGCCCAGGACTAGCGGGGTCCTACGAGCAGTACTTC. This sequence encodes CASSPGLAGSYEQYF.